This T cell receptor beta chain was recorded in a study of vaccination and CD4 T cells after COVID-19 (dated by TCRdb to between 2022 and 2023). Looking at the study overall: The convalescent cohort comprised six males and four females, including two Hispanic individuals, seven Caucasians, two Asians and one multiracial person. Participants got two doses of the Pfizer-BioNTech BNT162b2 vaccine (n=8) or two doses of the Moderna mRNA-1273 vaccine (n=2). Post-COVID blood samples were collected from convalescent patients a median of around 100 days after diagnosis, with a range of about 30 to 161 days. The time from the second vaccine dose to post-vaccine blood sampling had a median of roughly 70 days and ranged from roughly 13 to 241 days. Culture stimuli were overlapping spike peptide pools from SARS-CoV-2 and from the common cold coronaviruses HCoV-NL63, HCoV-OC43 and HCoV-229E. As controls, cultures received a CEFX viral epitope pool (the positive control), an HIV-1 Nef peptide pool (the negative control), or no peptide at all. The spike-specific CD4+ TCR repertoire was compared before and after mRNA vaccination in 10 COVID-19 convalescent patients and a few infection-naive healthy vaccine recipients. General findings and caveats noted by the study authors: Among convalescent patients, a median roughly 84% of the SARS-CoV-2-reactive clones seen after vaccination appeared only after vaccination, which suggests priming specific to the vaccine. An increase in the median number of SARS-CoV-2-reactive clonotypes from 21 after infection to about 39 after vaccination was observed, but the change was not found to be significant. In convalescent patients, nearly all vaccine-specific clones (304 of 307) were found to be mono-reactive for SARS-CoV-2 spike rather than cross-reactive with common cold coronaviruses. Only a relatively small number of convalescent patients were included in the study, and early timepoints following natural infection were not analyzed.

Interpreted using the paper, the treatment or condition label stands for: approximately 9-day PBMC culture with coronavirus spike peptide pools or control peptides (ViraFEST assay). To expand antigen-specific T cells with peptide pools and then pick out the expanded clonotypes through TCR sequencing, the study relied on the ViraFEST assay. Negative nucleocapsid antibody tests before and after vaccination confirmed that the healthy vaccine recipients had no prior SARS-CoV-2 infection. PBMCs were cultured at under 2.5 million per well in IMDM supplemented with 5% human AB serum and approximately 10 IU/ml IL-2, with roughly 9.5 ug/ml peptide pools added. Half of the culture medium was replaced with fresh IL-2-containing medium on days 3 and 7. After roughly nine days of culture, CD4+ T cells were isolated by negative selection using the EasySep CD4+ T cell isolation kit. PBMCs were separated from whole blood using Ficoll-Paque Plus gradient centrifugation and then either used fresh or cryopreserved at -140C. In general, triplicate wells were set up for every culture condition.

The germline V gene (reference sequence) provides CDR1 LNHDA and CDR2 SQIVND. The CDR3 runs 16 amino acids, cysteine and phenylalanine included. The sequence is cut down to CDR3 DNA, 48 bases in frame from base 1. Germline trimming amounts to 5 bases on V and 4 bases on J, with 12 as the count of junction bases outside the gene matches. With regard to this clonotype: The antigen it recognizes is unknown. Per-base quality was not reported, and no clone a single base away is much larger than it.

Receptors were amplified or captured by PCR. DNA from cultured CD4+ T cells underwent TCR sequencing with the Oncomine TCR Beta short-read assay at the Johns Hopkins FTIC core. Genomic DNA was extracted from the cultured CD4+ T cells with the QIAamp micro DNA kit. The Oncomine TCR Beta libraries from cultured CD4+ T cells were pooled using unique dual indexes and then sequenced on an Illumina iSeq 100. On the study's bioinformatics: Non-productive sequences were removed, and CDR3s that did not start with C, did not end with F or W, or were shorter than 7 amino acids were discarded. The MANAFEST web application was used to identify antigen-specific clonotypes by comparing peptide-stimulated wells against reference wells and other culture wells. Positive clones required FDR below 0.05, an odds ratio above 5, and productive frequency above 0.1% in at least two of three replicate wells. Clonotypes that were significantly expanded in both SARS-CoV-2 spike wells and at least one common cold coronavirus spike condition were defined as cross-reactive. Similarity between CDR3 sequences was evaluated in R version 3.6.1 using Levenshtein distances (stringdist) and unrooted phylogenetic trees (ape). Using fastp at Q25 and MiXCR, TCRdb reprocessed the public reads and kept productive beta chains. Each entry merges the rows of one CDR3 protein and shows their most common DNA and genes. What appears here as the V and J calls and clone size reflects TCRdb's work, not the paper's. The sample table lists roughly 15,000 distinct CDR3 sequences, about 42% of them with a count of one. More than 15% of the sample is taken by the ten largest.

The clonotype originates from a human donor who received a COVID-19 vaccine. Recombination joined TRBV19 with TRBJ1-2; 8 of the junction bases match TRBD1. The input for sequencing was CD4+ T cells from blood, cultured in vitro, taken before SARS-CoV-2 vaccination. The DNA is TGTGCCAGTAGTGCCACCGCCGGGACAGGAATCTATGGCTACACCTTC. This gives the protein CASSATAGTGIYGYTF.